The sequence of this T cell receptor (beta chain) was determined in a study of shared clonotypes between healthy human individuals. The study's findings and limits: Naive subsets generally had larger estimated richness than memory subsets.

This clone was counted once. Its antigen remains unidentified. V was pared by 3 bases and J by 4 bases, with 6 bases between. CDR3 length: 12 residues. Germline CDR1 and CDR2: MNHEY and SMNVEV (reference sequence). This table comes from immunoSEQ multiplex PCR, and its TCRdb copy is limited to in-frame clones, with some not included. The sample gives about 2 million clones, approximately 95% of which show up once; about 0.13% is in the top ten. The TCR comes from a man younger than 35 in good health. V and J are TRBV27 and TRBJ1-1; D call uncertain. What was sequenced was naive CD4+ T cells sorted from blood. Regarding subset: CD45RA+ positively selected. The DNA of the CDR3 is TGTGCCAGCAGTTTGGCCGGCACTGAAGCTTTCTTT. This gives the protein CASSLAGTEAFF.